The clone carrying this TCR beta chain appeared many times. As yet, its antigen is unknown. The V and J ends lost 3 bases and 4 bases respectively, with 10 bases between them. The CDR3 has 14 residues. Germline V lookup: CDR1 LGHDT, CDR2 YNNKEL (reference sequence). This specimen comes from a study of T cells in Graves' hyperthyroidism and ophthalmopathy. Regarding the study as a whole: Ophthalmopathy was predicted by the model a median of 6.5 months ahead of onset. Ophthalmopathy and stable hyperthyroidism were separated by a 13 V-J model.

RNA transcripts served as the template for amplifying TCR beta CDR3 regions. HTBI primers were employed in a first-round RT-PCR of the TCR CDR3. One entry per CDR3 protein results from TCRdb running MiXCR on the multiplex PCR reads. This table has more than 350,000 distinct CDR3 sequences, approximately 16% appearing once. The study included ophthalmopathy patients with Clinical Activity Score at least 3, NOSPECS grade at least 4 and duration under 3 months. Clinical symptoms, serum thyroxine and TRAb, thyroid ultrasound and orbital computed tomography were used for the diagnoses. The sequence was collected from a woman in her sixties with Graves' ophthalmopathy. Sequenced material: blood. The J gene is TRBJ2-1, the V gene TRBV3-1; TRBD2 is a possible D gene (7 bases). CDR3 loop: CASSQRGGYNEQFF. CDR3 DNA sequence: TGTGCCAGCAGCCAGAGGGGGGGATACAATGAGCAGTTCTTC.